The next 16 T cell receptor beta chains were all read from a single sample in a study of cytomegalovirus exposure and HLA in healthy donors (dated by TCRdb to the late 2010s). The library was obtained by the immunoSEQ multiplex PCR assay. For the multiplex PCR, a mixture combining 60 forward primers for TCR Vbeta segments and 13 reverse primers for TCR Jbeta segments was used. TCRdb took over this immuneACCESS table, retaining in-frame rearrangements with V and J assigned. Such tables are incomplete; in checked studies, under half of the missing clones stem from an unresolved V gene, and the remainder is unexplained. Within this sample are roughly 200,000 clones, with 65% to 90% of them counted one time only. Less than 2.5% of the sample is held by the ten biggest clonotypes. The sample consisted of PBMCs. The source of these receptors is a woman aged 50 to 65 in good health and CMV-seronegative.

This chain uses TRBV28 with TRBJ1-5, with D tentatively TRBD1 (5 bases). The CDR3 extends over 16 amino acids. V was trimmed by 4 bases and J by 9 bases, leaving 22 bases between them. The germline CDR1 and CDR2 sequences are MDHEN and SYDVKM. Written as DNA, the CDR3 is TGTGCCAGCAGTTCCTCTGCGGGGCTTATCGTGTGGCCCCAGCATTTT. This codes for CASSSSAGLIVWPQHF.

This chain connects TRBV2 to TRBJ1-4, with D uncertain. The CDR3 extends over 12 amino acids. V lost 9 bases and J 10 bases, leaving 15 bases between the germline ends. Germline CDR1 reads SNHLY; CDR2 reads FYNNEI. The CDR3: CASTFESGKLFF. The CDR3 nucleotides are TGTGCCAGTACCTTCGAGTCTGGAAAACTGTTTTTT.

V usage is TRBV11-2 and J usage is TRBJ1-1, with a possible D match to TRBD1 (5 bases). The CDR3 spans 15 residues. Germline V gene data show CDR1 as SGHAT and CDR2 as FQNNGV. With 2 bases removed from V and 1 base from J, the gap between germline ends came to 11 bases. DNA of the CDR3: TGTGCCAGCAGCTTAACCCCCACAGGGAACACTGAAGCTTTCTTT. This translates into CASSLTPTGNTEAFF. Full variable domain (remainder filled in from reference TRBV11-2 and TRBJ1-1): EAGVAQSPRYKIIEKRQSVAFWCNPISGHATLYWYQQILGQGPKLLIQFQNNGVVDDSQLPKDRFSAERLKGVDSTLKIQPAKLEDSAVYLCASSLTPTGNTEAFFGQGTRLTVV.

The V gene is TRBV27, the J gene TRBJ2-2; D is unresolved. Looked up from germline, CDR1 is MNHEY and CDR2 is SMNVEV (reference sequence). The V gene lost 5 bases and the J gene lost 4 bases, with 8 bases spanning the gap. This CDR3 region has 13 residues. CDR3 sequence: CASSIISTGELFF. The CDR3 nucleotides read TGTGCCAGCAGTATAATTAGCACCGGGGAGCTGTTTTTT.

This CDR3 is CATSRGTGDEKLFF. Here the CDR3 DNA reads TGTGCCACCAGCAGAGGGACAGGGGATGAAAAACTGTTTTTT. The gene calls are TRBV15 and TRBJ1-4, with 9 bases fitting TRBD1. The V segment lost 1 base and the J segment 6 bases; nucleotides outside the gene matches: 0. In germline, CDR1 is LNHNV, CDR2 YYDKDF (reference sequence). This CDR3 contains 14 residues. The variable domain in full, with the rest retrieved from reference TRBV15 and TRBJ1-4, is DAMVIQNPRYQVTQFGKPVTLSCSQTLNHNVMYWYQQKSSQAPKLLFHYYDKDFNNEADTPDNFQSRRPNTSFCFLDIRSPGLGDTAMYLCATSRGTGDEKLFFGSGTQLSVL.

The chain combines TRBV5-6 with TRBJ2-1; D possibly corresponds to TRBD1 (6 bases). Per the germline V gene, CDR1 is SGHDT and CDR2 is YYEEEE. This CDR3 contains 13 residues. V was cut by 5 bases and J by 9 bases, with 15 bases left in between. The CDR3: CASRSYGGSEQFF. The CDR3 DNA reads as TGTGCCAGCAGGTCGTATGGGGGCAGTGAGCAGTTCTTC. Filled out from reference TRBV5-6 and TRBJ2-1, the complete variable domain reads DAGVTQSPTHLIKTRGQQVTLRCSPKSGHDTVSWYQQALGQGPQFIFQYYEEEERQRGNFPDRFSGHQFPNYSSELNVNALLLGDSALYLCASRSYGGSEQFFGPGTRLTVL.

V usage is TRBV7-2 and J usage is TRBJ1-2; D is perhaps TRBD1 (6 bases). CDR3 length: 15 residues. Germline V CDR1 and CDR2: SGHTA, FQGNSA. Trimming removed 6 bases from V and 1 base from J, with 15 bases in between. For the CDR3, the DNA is TGTGCCAGCAGTCCACAGGGATCTGGTAACTATGGCTACACCTTC. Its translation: CASSPQGSGNYGYTF. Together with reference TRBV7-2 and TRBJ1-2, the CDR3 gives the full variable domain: GAGVSQSPSNKVTEKGKDVELRCDPISGHTALYWYRQSLGQGLEFLIYFQGNSAPDKSGLPSDRFSAERTGGSVSTLTIQRTQQEDSAVYLCASSPQGSGNYGYTFGSGTRLTVV.

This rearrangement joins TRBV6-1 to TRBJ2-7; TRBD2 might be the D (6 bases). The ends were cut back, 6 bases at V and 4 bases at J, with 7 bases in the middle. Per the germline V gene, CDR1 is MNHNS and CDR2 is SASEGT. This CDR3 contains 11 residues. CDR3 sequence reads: CASRAGYEQYF. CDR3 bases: TGTGCCAGCAGGGCGGGGTACGAGCAGTACTTC.

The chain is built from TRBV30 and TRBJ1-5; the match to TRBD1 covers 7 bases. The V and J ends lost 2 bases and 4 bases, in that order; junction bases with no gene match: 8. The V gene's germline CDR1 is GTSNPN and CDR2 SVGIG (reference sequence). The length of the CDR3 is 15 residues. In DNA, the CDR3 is TGTGCCTGGAGTAAGGCCAGGGGGTTGAATCAGCCCCAGCATTTT. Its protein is CAWSKARGLNQPQHF. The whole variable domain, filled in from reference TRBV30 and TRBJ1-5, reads SQTIHQWPATLVQPVGSPLSLECTVEGTSNPNLYWYRQAAGRGLQLLFYSVGIGQISSEVPQNLSASRPQDRQFILSSKKLLLSDSGFYLCAWSKARGLNQPQHFGDGTRLSIL.

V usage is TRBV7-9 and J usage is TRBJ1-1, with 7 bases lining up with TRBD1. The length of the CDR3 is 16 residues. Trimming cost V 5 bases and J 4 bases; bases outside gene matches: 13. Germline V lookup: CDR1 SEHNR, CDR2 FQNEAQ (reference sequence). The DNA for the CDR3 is TGTGCCAGCAGCCCACGGTTTACAGGGGCGGCCACTGAAGCTTTCTTT. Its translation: CASSPRFTGAATEAFF.

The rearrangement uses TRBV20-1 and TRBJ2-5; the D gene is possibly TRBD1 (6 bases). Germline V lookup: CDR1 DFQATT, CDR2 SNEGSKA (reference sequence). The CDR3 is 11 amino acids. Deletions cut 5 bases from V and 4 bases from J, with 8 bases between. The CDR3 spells CSAYRVETQYF. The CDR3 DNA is TGCAGTGCTTACAGGGTAGAGACCCAGTACTTC.

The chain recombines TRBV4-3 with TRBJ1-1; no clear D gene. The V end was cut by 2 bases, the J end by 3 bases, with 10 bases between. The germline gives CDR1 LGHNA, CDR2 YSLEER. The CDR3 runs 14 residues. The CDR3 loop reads CASSQSLGDTEAFF. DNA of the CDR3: TGCGCCAGCAGCCAAAGCCTGGGCGACACTGAAGCTTTCTTT.

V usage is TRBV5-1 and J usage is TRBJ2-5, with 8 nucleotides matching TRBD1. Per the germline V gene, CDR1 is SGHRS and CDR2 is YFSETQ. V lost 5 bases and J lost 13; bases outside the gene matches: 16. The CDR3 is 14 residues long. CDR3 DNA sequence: TGCGCCAGCAGACCCAACCCAGGGGGCGCGACGGGGTACTTC. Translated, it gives CASRPNPGGATGYF.

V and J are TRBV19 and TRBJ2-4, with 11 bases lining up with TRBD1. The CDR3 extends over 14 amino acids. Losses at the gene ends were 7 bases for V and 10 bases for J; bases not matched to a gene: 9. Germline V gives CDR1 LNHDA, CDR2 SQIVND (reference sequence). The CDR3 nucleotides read TGTGCCAGTACCCCAGCAGGGGACAGGGGGATTCAGTACTTC. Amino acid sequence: CASTPAGDRGIQYF.

The CDR3 DNA reads TGTGCCAGCAGTCCCCCGGACAGGGCTGGCTACACCTTC. Translating it yields CASSPPDRAGYTF. The chain links TRBV28 to TRBJ1-2; TRBD1 agrees at 8 bases. Trimming took 5 bases from V and 7 from J; bases not matched to a gene: 6. The CDR3 extends over 13 amino acids. Germline CDR1 and CDR2: MDHEN and SYDVKM.

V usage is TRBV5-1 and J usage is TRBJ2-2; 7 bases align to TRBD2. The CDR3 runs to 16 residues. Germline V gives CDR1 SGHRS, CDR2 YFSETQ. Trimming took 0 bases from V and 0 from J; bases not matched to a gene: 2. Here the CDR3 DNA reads TGCGCCAGCAGCTTGGGGCGGGAGCCGAACACCGGGGAGCTGTTTTTT. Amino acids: CASSLGREPNTGELFF.